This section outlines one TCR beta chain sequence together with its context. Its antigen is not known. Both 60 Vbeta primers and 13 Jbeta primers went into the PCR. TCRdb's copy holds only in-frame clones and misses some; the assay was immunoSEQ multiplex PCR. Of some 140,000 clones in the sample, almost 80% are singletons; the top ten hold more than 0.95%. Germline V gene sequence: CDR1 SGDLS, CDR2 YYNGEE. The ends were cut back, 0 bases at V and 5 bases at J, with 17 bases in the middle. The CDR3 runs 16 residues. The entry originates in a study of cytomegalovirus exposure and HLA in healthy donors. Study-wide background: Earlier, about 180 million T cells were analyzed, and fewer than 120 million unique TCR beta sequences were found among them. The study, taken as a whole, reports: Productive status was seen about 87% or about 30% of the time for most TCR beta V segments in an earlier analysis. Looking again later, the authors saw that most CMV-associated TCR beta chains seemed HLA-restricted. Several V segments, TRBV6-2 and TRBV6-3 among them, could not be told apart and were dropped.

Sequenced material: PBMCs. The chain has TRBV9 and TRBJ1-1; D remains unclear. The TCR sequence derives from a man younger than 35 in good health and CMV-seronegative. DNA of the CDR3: TGTGCCAGCAGCGTAGGTGAATCTAGAGGAGGAACTGAAGCTTTCTTT. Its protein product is CASSVGESRGGTEAFF. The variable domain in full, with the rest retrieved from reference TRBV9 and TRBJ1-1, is DSGVTQTPKHLITATGQRVTLRCSPRSGDLSVYWYQQSLDQGLQFLIQYYNGEERAKGNILERFSAQQFPDLHSELNLSSLELGDSALYFCASSVGESRGGTEAFFGQGTRLTVV.